This passage covers 25 T cell receptor beta chains from one sample sequenced in a study of T cell responses to AZD1222 COVID-19 vaccine (dated by TCRdb to the early 2020s). Library creation used the immunoSEQ multiplex PCR assay. TCRdb took over this immuneACCESS table, retaining in-frame rearrangements with V and J assigned. Such tables are incomplete; in checked studies, under half of the missing clones stem from an unresolved V gene, and the remainder is unexplained. In this sample the table shows 100,000 or so clones, 70% to 90% of which occur a single time. The top ten clonotypes cover roughly 10% of the sample. Reading the label with the study, this specimen's time point is: about 28 days (+/-7) after the second vaccine dose. The sample in question was peripheral blood, obtained 28 days after the second AZD1222 dose. The receptors derive from an adult who received the AZD1222 COVID-19 vaccine.

The chain employs TRBV28 and TRBJ1-4, with TRBD1 as a possible D gene (5 bases). The V end was cut by 4 bases, the J end by 5 bases, with 17 bases between. This CDR3 comprises 16 residues. CDR1 MDHEN and CDR2 SYDVKM come from the germline V gene. CDR3 DNA: TGTGCCAGCAGTTCTCAGGCTATGGACATGAATGAAAAACTGTTTTTT. It is translated as CASSSQAMDMNEKLFF. The variable domain in full, with the rest retrieved from reference TRBV28 and TRBJ1-4, is DVKVTQSSRYLVKRTGEKVFLECVQDMDHENMFWYRQDPGLGLRLIYFSYDVKMKEKGDIPEGYSVSREKKERFSLILESASTNQTSMYLCASSSQAMDMNEKLFFGSGTQLSVL.

The chain uses TRBV2 and TRBJ1-2; a possible D gene is TRBD1 (6 bases). Germline values: CDR1 SNHLY, CDR2 FYNNEI. Trimming took 5 bases from V and 2 from J, leaving 9 bases between them. The CDR3 spans 13 residues. The CDR3 loop reads CASSQGQNYGYTF. The CDR3 DNA is TGTGCCAGCAGTCAGGGGCAGAACTATGGCTACACCTTC.

The V and J genes are TRBV3-1 (or the pseudogene TRBV3-2) and TRBJ2-1; D is possibly TRBD1 (5 bases). The V end lost 0 bases, the J end lost 2 bases, and 8 bases lay between the germline ends. Germline V lookup: CDR1 LGHDT, CDR2 YNNKEL (reference sequence). The CDR3 covers 15 residues. The CDR3 loop reads CASSQDLTAYNEQFF. As DNA, the CDR3 is TGTGCCAGCAGCCAAGATCTGACAGCCTACAATGAGCAGTTCTTC.

The V and J genes are TRBV13 and TRBJ2-7, with D unclear. Germline V gives CDR1 PRHDT, CDR2 FYEKMQ (reference sequence). Trimming stripped 2 bases from V and 6 bases from J, with 14 bases between. This CDR3 has 14 amino acids. This chain's CDR3 is CASSLLVAPGEQYF. The DNA for the CDR3 is TGTGCCAGCAGCTTATTGGTAGCCCCAGGCGAGCAGTACTTC.

The table lists this clone with a count of one. This chain links TRBV11-3 with TRBJ2-2; 7 positions agree with TRBD2. The CDR3 covers 17 residues. Germline V CDR1 and CDR2: SGHNT, YENEEA. V lost 4 bases, J lost 6 bases, and 14 bases stayed unmatched. The CDR3 bases are TGTGCCAGCAGCTCCACGGGGTCGAGTGGGAGGGCCGGGGAGCTGTTTTTT. Its translation: CASSSTGSSGRAGELFF. Filled out from reference TRBV11-3 and TRBJ2-2, the complete variable domain reads EAGVVQSPRYKIIEKKQPVAFWCNPISGHNTLYWYLQNLGQGPELLIRYENEEAVDDSQLPKDRFSAERLKGVDSTLKIQPAELGDSAVYLCASSSTGSSGRAGELFFGEGSRLTVL.

A single count supports this clone. The chain recombines TRBV18 with TRBJ2-7; 9 bases are shared with TRBD1. Germline V gene sequence: CDR1 KGHSH, CDR2 LQKENI. The J segment lost 6 bases and the V segment lost 3 bases, leaving 9 bases of the junction unmatched. There are 15 residues in the CDR3. The CDR3 region has the DNA TGTGCCAGCTCACCGACCGGGACAGGGCCCCCCGAGCAGTACTTC. Translated, it gives CASSPTGTGPPEQYF.

The V call is TRBV3-1 (or the pseudogene TRBV3-2), the J call TRBJ1-2; the D gene is possibly TRBD1 (5 bases). Germline-derived CDR1 and CDR2 are LGHDT and YNNKEL (reference sequence). The CDR3 extends over 13 amino acids. V was pared by 4 bases and J by 5 bases, with 11 bases between. CDR3 residues: CASSPDSSYGYTF. The CDR3 DNA is TGTGCCAGCAGCCCAGACAGTAGTTATGGCTACACCTTC.

The V gene is TRBV28, the J gene TRBJ2-2; D is tentatively TRBD1 or TRBD2 (5 bases each). V lost 6 bases to trimming and J lost 6 bases, with 23 bases between them. Germline loops: CDR1 MDHEN, CDR2 SYDVKM. The CDR3 runs 17 residues. The CDR3 nucleotides are TGTGCCAGCAGGGGGCTCGGGGCTCACCCTCTCCCCGGGGAGCTGTTTTTT. Protein: CASRGLGAHPLPGELFF.

The chain couples TRBV10-3 to TRBJ1-3; TRBD1 aligns across 7 bases. The CDR3 sequence is 13 residues long. CDR1 and CDR2 from the germline V gene are ENHRY and SYGVKD. V lost 9 bases and J lost 0; bases outside the gene matches: 2. The DNA for the CDR3 is TGTGCCATGAGGGACAGCTCTGGAAACACCATATATTTT. This sequence encodes CAMRDSSGNTIYF.

This chain connects TRBV5-1 to TRBJ2-4; 9 nucleotides align to TRBD1. The trim removed 0 bases at V and 8 bases at J, leaving 6 bases unmatched. Germline CDR1 and CDR2: SGHRS and YFSETQ. The CDR3 is 15 amino acids. The CDR3 sequence is CASSLGGTGPYIQYF. The CDR3 bases are TGCGCCAGCAGCTTGGGAGGGACAGGGCCCTACATTCAGTACTTC.

The chain combines TRBV6-2 or TRBV6-3 with TRBJ1-2; D unresolved. Germline assignment: CDR1 MNHEY and CDR2 SVGEGT. The CDR3 contains 12 residues. Deletions cut 2 bases from V and 5 bases from J, with 6 bases between. CDR3 amino acids: CASSYQSYGYTF. DNA of the CDR3: TGTGCCAGCAGTTACCAGAGTTATGGCTACACCTTC.

In DNA form, the CDR3 reads TGTGCCAGCAGTTTACCCGGCGGCGGCTACACCTTC. Translating it yields CASSLPGGGYTF. The chain has TRBV12-3 or TRBV12-4 and TRBJ1-2; no clear D gene. Trimming shortened V by 2 bases and J by 8 bases, and 9 bases separated the two germline ends. This CDR3 contains 12 residues.

V gene TRBV18 combines with J gene TRBJ1-5; D unclear. This CDR3 has 15 amino acids. Germline CDR1 and CDR2: KGHSH and LQKENI. V was trimmed by 1 base and J by 0 bases, leaving 7 bases between them. In DNA form, the CDR3 reads TGTGCCAGCTCACCACAGGGTAATAGCAATCAGCCCCAGCATTTT. It is translated as CASSPQGNSNQPQHF.

This clone was detected only once. The chain combines TRBV7-9 with TRBJ2-7; 7 bases align to TRBD2. Germline assignment: CDR1 SEHNR and CDR2 FQNEAQ (reference sequence). J lost 5 bases, V lost 5 bases, and 6 bases had no gene match. This CDR3 contains 13 residues. For the CDR3, the DNA is TGTGCCAGCAGCCCACCAGGGAGGGACGAGCAGTACTTC. Translation: CASSPPGRDEQYF. Based on the CDR3 plus reference TRBV7-9 and TRBJ2-7, the full variable domain is DTGVSQNPRHKITKRGQNVTFRCDPISEHNRLYWYRQTLGQGPEFLTYFQNEAQLEKSRLLSDRFSAERPKGSFSTLEIQRTEQGDSAMYLCASSPPGRDEQYFGPGTRLTVT.

This rearrangement joins TRBV7-9 to TRBJ2-3, with 7 bases that match TRBD2. The germline gives CDR1 SEHNR, CDR2 FQNEAQ (reference sequence). V lost 9 bases and J lost 1; bases outside the gene matches: 7. This CDR3 is 14 amino acids long. CDR3 sequence (DNA): TGTGCCAGGACGGCGGGGGAGGGCACAGATACGCAGTATTTT. It yields the protein CARTAGEGTDTQYF.

V usage is TRBV30 and J usage is TRBJ1-4; no reliable D call. The CDR3 sequence is 14 residues long. Germline CDR1 is GTSNPN and CDR2 is SVGIG (reference sequence). V was shortened by 7 bases and J by 1 base, with 13 bases between the two germline ends. The DNA for the CDR3 is TGTGCCTCCTCAGAGATGGAAACTAATGAAAAACTGTTTTTT. Residues: CASSEMETNEKLFF.

J is TRBJ2-7 and V is TRBV5-1, with 11 positions matching TRBD1. Looked up from germline, CDR1 is SGHRS and CDR2 is YFSETQ. V lost 2 bases to trimming and J lost 2 bases; unmatched junction nucleotides: 12. This CDR3 contains 18 residues. This CDR3 is CASSFTGTGGRTAYEQYF. CDR3 nucleotide sequence: TGCGCCAGCAGCTTCACCGGGACAGGGGGACGAACGGCCTACGAGCAGTACTTC.

In this sample, this clone turned up once. The rearrangement links TRBV28 to TRBJ2-3, with no clear D. This CDR3 has 12 amino acids. The V and J ends lost 1 base and 8 bases respectively, with 7 bases between them. In germline, CDR1 is MDHEN, CDR2 SYDVKM. The CDR3 bases are TGTGCCAGCAGTTTATCCCCCGCTACGCAGTATTTT. As protein: CASSLSPATQYF.

J is TRBJ1-5 and V is TRBV27; D not resolved. In germline, CDR1 is MNHEY, CDR2 SMNVEV (reference sequence). Trimming cost V 0 bases and J 0 bases, with 6 bases left between them. The CDR3 loop spans 15 amino acids. The CDR3 spells CASSLSKYSNQPQHF. The CDR3 DNA is TGTGCCAGCAGTTTATCTAAGTATAGCAATCAGCCCCAGCATTTT.

The chain is built from TRBV7-2 and TRBJ2-7; D not certain. Germline V gene lookup returns CDR1 SGHTA and CDR2 FQGNSA. V was clipped by 0 bases and J by 2 bases, with 11 bases between them. The CDR3 runs to 15 residues. As DNA, the CDR3 is TGTGCCAGCAGCTTAGCGGCGCGTCAGGCCTACGAGCAGTACTTC. It encodes CASSLAARQAYEQYF.

This clone was seen more than once but under ten times. The rearrangement uses TRBV19 and TRBJ1-2; D is possibly TRBD1 (5 bases). This CDR3 contains 13 residues. CDR1 LNHDA and CDR2 SQIVND come from the germline V gene (reference sequence). Trimming removed 4 bases at V and 7 bases at J, with 13 bases between. DNA of the CDR3: TGTGCCAGTAGTAGTAGGCAGGGATCTGGCTACACCTTC. It encodes CASSSRQGSGYTF. The complete variable domain, with remaining parts taken from reference TRBV19 and TRBJ1-2, reads DGGITQSPKYLFRKEGQNVTLSCEQNLNHDAMYWYRQDPGQGLRLIYYSQIVNDFQKGDIAEGYSVSREKKESFPLTVTSAQKNPTAFYLCASSSRQGSGYTFGSGTRLTVV.

The chain has TRBV4-1 and TRBJ1-1; 7 bases agree with TRBD1. In germline, CDR1 is MGHRA, CDR2 YSYEKL. After removal of 1 base from V and 3 bases from J, the junction contained 14 bases not matched to a gene. The CDR3 length is 18 residues. CDR3 nucleotides: TGCGCCAGCAGCCAAGGGGGAAGACAGGGTCTTATGTACACTGAAGCTTTCTTT. Its protein is CASSQGGRQGLMYTEAFF.

The chain recombines TRBV7-9 with TRBJ2-7; D remains ambiguous. The CDR3 runs to 12 residues. In germline, CDR1 is SEHNR, CDR2 FQNEAQ (reference sequence). The V gene lost 1 base and the J gene lost 3 bases, with 4 bases spanning the gap. In DNA form, the CDR3 reads TGTGCCAGCAGCTTAGTAGACTACGAGCAGTACTTC. Its protein is CASSLVDYEQYF.

This clone showed up just a few times. The rearrangement links TRBV5-1 to TRBJ1-1; D remains ambiguous. The CDR3 contains 14 residues. Germline CDR1 and CDR2: SGHRS and YFSETQ. V lost 0 bases and J lost 1, with 7 bases in between. This chain's CDR3 is CASSLDGRNTEAFF. DNA for the CDR3: TGCGCCAGCAGCTTGGACGGCAGGAACACTGAAGCTTTCTTT.

The V and J genes are TRBV29-1 and TRBJ2-2; weak D call: TRBD2 (5 bases). Per the germline V gene, CDR1 is SQVTM and CDR2 is ANQGSEA. The CDR3 length is 14 residues. V was shortened by 4 bases and J by 4 bases, with 13 bases between the two germline ends. The CDR3 sequence is CSVAGRVGTGELFF. The DNA for the CDR3 is TGCAGCGTTGCGGGAAGGGTGGGCACCGGGGAGCTGTTTTTT.